The 27 T cell receptor beta chains below come from one sample, sequenced in a study of control samples from healthy donors and cancer patients. TCRdb's table, derived via immunoSEQ multiplex PCR, lists solely in-frame clones and lacks some. The sample consists of 150,000 to 200,000 clones, roughly 93% of them appearing once. Sequenced sample: blood. The receptor set was obtained from a man between 18 and 29 years old in good health.

The V gene is TRBV7-2, the J gene TRBJ2-1; tentative D call: TRBD1 (6 bases). Trimming left V 6 bases short and J 1 base short, with 13 bases between. Germline CDR1 SGHTA, CDR2 FQGNSA. The CDR3 totals 15 residues. This CDR3 reads CASSIAGASYNEQFF. The CDR3 DNA reads as TGTGCCAGCAGTATCGCAGGGGCTTCCTACAATGAGCAGTTCTTC.

The V and J genes are TRBV4-1 and TRBJ2-2, with D uncertain. Germline V gene data show CDR1 as MGHRA and CDR2 as YSYEKL. The V end lost 1 base, the J end lost 7 bases, and 7 bases lay between the germline ends. The CDR3 extends over 13 amino acids. For the CDR3, the DNA is TGCGCCAGCAGCCAAGGTGATCTCGGGGAGCTGTTTTTT. Translating gives CASSQGDLGELFF.

The gene calls are TRBV2 and TRBJ2-7, with no clear D. The CDR3 contains 10 residues. Germline-derived CDR1 and CDR2 are SNHLY and FYNNEI. V lost 6 bases to trimming and J lost 7 bases, with 7 bases between them. The CDR3 bases are TGTGCCAGCAGAGTGACAGAGCAGTACTTC. Encoded protein: CASRVTEQYF. Drawing the rest from reference TRBV2 and TRBJ2-7, the complete variable domain is EPEVTQTPSHQVTQMGQEVILRCVPISNHLYFYWYRQILGQKVEFLVSFYNNEISEKSEIFDDQFSVERPDGSNFTLKIRSTKLEDSAMYFCASRVTEQYFGPGTRLTVT.

This chain connects TRBV5-4 to TRBJ2-1; 7 bases match TRBD1. The CDR3 has 15 residues. The trim removed 1 base at V and 1 base at J, leaving 2 bases unmatched. CDR1 is SGHNT, CDR2 YYREEE, per germline (reference sequence). CDR3 sequence reads: CASSLYRGSYNEQFF. The DNA of the CDR3 is TGTGCCAGCAGCTTGTACAGGGGATCCTACAATGAGCAGTTCTTC.

This clone was recorded once. The gene calls are TRBV6-5 and TRBJ2-7; 10 positions agree with TRBD1. The ends lost 5 bases at V and 3 bases at J; junction bases unmatched: 4. CDR1 and CDR2 (germline): MNHEY, SVGAGI. The CDR3 loop spans 14 amino acids. CDR3 in DNA: TGTGCCAGCAGTCGACAGGGGGCGGTCTACGAGCAGTACTTC. This sequence encodes CASSRQGAVYEQYF.

The rearrangement joins TRBV5-5 to TRBJ1-2; 9 nucleotides align to TRBD1. This CDR3 spans 16 amino acids. After removal of 5 bases from V and 4 bases from J, the junction contained 12 bases not matched to a gene. Germline V gene sequence: CDR1 SGHKS, CDR2 YYEKEE (reference sequence). The CDR3 nucleotides are TGTGCCAGCAGTTATTCGGGACAGGGCCCAGGCTATGGCTACACCTTC. Residues: CASSYSGQGPGYGYTF.

This clone occurred once. The CDR3 protein is CASSHFGEEDYEQYF. The CDR3, as DNA: TGTGCCAGCAGCCATTTCGGAGAGGAGGACTACGAGCAGTACTTC. V is TRBV14 and J is TRBJ2-7; maybe TRBD2 (5 bases). Germline CDR1 reads SGHDN; CDR2 reads FVKESK. This CDR3 has 15 residues. Trimming cost V 3 bases and J 3 bases, with 15 bases left between them.

The chain recombines TRBV21-1 with TRBJ1-2. TRBV21-1 is listed as a pseudogene. The CDR3 loop spans 12 amino acids. CDR3 amino acids: CASSDPTYGYTF. Here the CDR3 DNA reads TGTGCCAGCAGCGACCCTACCTATGGCTACACCTTC.

The chain has TRBV9 and TRBJ2-2; D is undetermined. CDR1 and CDR2 from the germline V gene are SGDLS and YYNGEE. The CDR3 covers 13 residues. V was shortened by 5 bases and J by 1 base, with 6 bases between the two germline ends. CDR3 DNA: TGTGCCAGCAGTCCACAGAACACCGGGGAGCTGTTTTTT. As protein: CASSPQNTGELFF. The full variable domain, in which reference TRBV9 and TRBJ2-2 provide the parts outside the CDR3, is DSGVTQTPKHLITATGQRVTLRCSPRSGDLSVYWYQQSLDQGLQFLIQYYNGEERAKGNILERFSAQQFPDLHSELNLSSLELGDSALYFCASSPQNTGELFFGEGSRLTVL.

This clone was seen once. This chain joins TRBV5-1 and TRBJ1-6; TRBD1 matches 7 bases. The J segment lost 5 bases and the V segment lost 0 bases, leaving 2 bases of the junction unmatched. Germline V gene lookup returns CDR1 SGHRS and CDR2 YFSETQ. The CDR3 is made up of 15 amino acids. The CDR3 DNA reads as TGCGCCAGCAGCTTGGCCGACAGGGATAATTCACCCCTCCACTTT. This encodes CASSLADRDNSPLHF.

V usage is TRBV30 and J usage is TRBJ2-1; D is unresolved. V dropped 0 bases and J dropped 9 bases, with 12 bases sitting between them. The CDR3 spans 13 residues. Germline V lookup: CDR1 GTSNPN, CDR2 SVGIG (reference sequence). CDR3 loop: CAWSVMLEREQFF. The DNA for the CDR3 is TGTGCCTGGAGTGTAATGTTGGAGCGTGAGCAGTTCTTC.

The J gene is TRBJ1-2, the V gene TRBV18; D is unresolved. The V gene lost 1 base and the J gene lost 0 bases, with 12 bases spanning the gap. Germline CDR1 KGHSH, CDR2 LQKENI. This CDR3 comprises 16 residues. DNA for the CDR3: TGTGCCAGCTCACCACAGATGCGGTTAGCTAACTATGGCTACACCTTC. Translating gives CASSPQMRLANYGYTF. Full variable domain (missing parts from reference TRBV18 and TRBJ1-2): NAGVMQNPRHLVRRRGQEARLRCSPMKGHSHVYWYRQLPEEGLKFMVYLQKENIIDESGMPKERFSAEFPKEGPSILRIQQVVRGDSAAYFCASSPQMRLANYGYTFGSGTRLTVV.

The genes are TRBV5-3 and TRBJ2-2; 7 nucleotides agree with TRBD2. TRBV5-3 is an ORF for which the function is uncertain. The CDR3 spans 16 residues. Trimming took 4 bases from V and 6 from J; bases not matched to a gene: 12. The CDR3 DNA follows: TGTGCCAGAAGCGTACTCTGGGGCCGGGGGGCCGGGGAGCTGTTTTTT. Translating gives CARSVLWGRGAGELFF.

The genes are TRBV12-3 or TRBV12-4 and TRBJ1-5; a possible D gene is TRBD1 (5 bases). Trimming pared 2 bases from V and 9 bases from J, leaving 11 bases between. The CDR3 is 13 amino acids. CDR3 DNA sequence: TGTGCCAGCAGTTTACAGTCCCAGGGGCCCCAGCATTTT. Translated, it gives CASSLQSQGPQHF.

This chain connects TRBV19 to TRBJ2-4; D is possibly TRBD2 (5 bases). The CDR3 covers 13 residues. The V end was cut by 1 base, the J end by 9 bases, with 10 bases between. Germline-derived CDR1 and CDR2 are LNHDA and SQIVND (reference sequence). As DNA, the CDR3 is TGTGCCAGTAGTATAGGGACTCTTGGCATTCAGTACTTC. Translated: CASSIGTLGIQYF.

This chain links TRBV2 with TRBJ1-6, with D uncertain. This CDR3 has 13 amino acids. Per the germline V gene, CDR1 is SNHLY and CDR2 is FYNNEI. Trimming stripped 5 bases from V and 7 bases from J, with 9 bases between. The CDR3 region is CASSQDGNSPLHF. CDR3 in DNA: TGTGCCAGCAGTCAGGACGGCAATTCACCCCTCCACTTT.

This clone was observed a handful of times. V is TRBV6-1 and J is TRBJ2-3; TRBD2 matches at 9 bases. J lost 1 base, V lost 1 base, and 0 bases had no gene match. Germline CDR1 MNHNS, CDR2 SASEGT. The CDR3 spans 15 residues. The CDR3, as DNA: TGTGCCAGCAGTGAAGAGCGGGGGGGCACAGATACGCAGTATTTT. Amino acids: CASSEERGGTDTQYF.

The V and J genes are TRBV7-2 and TRBJ2-7; TRBD1 matches 8 bases. The CDR3 covers 14 residues. Losses at the gene ends were 3 bases for V and 3 bases for J; bases not matched to a gene: 4. Germline V gene data show CDR1 as SGHTA and CDR2 as FQGNSA. This CDR3 reads CASSLTGVSYEQYF. The CDR3 nucleotides read TGTGCCAGCAGCTTGACAGGGGTAAGCTACGAGCAGTACTTC.

The rearrangement uses TRBV6-1 and TRBJ2-5, with D possibly being TRBD1 (5 bases). Deletions cut 1 base from V and 5 bases from J, with 20 bases between. CDR1 is MNHNS, CDR2 SASEGT, per germline. CDR3 length: 17 amino acids. The CDR3 protein is CASSEGVGADRGETQYF. CDR3 nucleotides: TGTGCCAGCAGTGAAGGGGTTGGGGCAGACCGTGGGGAGACCCAGTACTTC.

This clone appeared a single time. The chain recombines TRBV5-1 with TRBJ1-1; 7 nucleotides agree with TRBD1. V shed 0 bases, J shed 4 bases, and the junction held 3 bases outside the gene matches. The CDR3 spans 14 residues. CDR1 SGHRS and CDR2 YFSETQ come from the germline V gene. The CDR3 spells CASSLGSGGTEAFF. In DNA form, the CDR3 reads TGCGCCAGCAGCTTGGGGTCAGGGGGCACTGAAGCTTTCTTT.

This chain joins TRBV6-1 and TRBJ1-1, with 7 bases identical to TRBD1. Germline values: CDR1 MNHNS, CDR2 SASEGT. This CDR3 comprises 15 residues. The J segment lost 1 base and the V segment lost 1 base, leaving 3 bases of the junction unmatched. The CDR3 here is CASSEVRDRNTEAFF. The DNA of the CDR3 is TGTGCCAGCAGTGAAGTCCGGGACAGGAACACTGAAGCTTTCTTT.

The chain recombines TRBV12-3 or TRBV12-4 with TRBJ2-5; D unresolved. The V end lost 3 bases, the J end lost 5 bases, and 7 bases lay between the germline ends. The CDR3 loop spans 12 amino acids. The CDR3 nucleotides are TGTGCCAGCAGTTTGTCGTTCGAGACCCAGTACTTC. Its protein is CASSLSFETQYF.

V is TRBV6-1 and J is TRBJ2-1, with unresolved D. This CDR3 region has 13 residues. In germline, CDR1 is MNHNS, CDR2 SASEGT. V dropped 1 base and J dropped 14 bases, with 15 bases sitting between them. Here the CDR3 DNA reads TGTGCCAGCAGTGAAGGGGTTCTTTACCGGGAGTTCTTC. It specifies CASSEGVLYREFF.

This rearrangement joins TRBV5-1 to TRBJ1-1; a possible D gene is TRBD1 (6 bases). CDR1 and CDR2 (germline): SGHRS, YFSETQ. CDR3 length: 16 amino acids. Trimming pared 1 base from V and 8 bases from J, leaving 21 bases between. CDR3 loop: CASSLTVQGGRLEAFF. CDR3 in DNA: TGCGCCAGCAGCTTGACCGTACAGGGCGGGAGGTTGGAAGCTTTCTTT.

The chain links TRBV5-3 to TRBJ1-4, with a tentative D call TRBD1 (5 bases). TRBV5-3 is treated as an ORF (open reading frame) with a function not yet certain. Trimming cost V 0 bases and J 0 bases, with 15 bases left between them. The CDR3 covers 18 residues. For the CDR3, the DNA is TGTGCCAGAAGCTTGGGGGGCGCAGAAGACACAACTAATGAAAAACTGTTTTTT. As protein: CARSLGGAEDTTNEKLFF.

The chain joins TRBV11-2 to TRBJ1-2, with D tentatively TRBD1 (5 bases). The CDR3 is made up of 12 amino acids. Trimming removed 0 bases from V and 7 bases from J, with 6 bases in between. CDR1 is SGHAT and CDR2 is FQNNGV in the germline V gene. Here the CDR3 reads CASSLEGVGYTF. CDR3 DNA sequence: TGTGCCAGCAGCTTAGAAGGGGTTGGCTACACCTTC.

V and J are TRBV23-1 and TRBJ2-7; D is possibly TRBD2 (5 bases). TRBV23-1 is recorded as an ORF, its role being uncertain. There are 13 residues in the CDR3. V was trimmed by 7 bases and J by 0 bases, leaving 10 bases between them. The CDR3 nucleotides are TGCGCCAGCAATACCGGGGTCTCCTACGAGCAGTACTTC. It encodes CASNTGVSYEQYF.